Included here is one T cell receptor beta chain sequence, with context. The antigen remains unidentified. V shed 5 bases and J shed 5 bases, with 16 bases lying between them. There are 15 residues in the CDR3. Germline CDR1 MGHRA, CDR2 YSYEKL. This sample was included in a study of cytomegalovirus exposure and HLA in healthy donors. Study-wide findings and caveats: The records held CMV serostatus as the only immune exposure information.

Amplification used 60 Vbeta primers and 13 Jbeta primers. Here immunoSEQ multiplex PCR was the method, and the copy in TCRdb shows in-frame clones only, minus some. Of more than 110,000 clones listed, around 83% are singletons. The chain uses TRBV4-1 and TRBJ1-5, with a tentative D call TRBD1 (6 bases). Sequences were obtained from PBMCs. The receptor was derived from a male donor in good health and CMV-seropositive. For the CDR3, the DNA is TGCGCCAGCAGCAACCGCCGGACAGCACATCAGCCCCAGCATTTT. Its translation: CASSNRRTAHQPQHF.